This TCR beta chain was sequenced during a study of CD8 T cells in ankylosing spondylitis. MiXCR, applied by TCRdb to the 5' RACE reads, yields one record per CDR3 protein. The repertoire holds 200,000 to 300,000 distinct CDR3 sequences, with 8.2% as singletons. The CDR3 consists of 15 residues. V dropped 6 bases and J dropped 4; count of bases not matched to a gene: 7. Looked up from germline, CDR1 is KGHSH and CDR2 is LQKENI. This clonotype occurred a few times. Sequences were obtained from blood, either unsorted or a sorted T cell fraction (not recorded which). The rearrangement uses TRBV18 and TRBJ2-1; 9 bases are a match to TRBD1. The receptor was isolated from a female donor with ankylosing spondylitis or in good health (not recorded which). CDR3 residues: CASSPGTGPYNEQFF. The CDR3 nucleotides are TGTGCCAGCTCCCCCGGGACAGGGCCGTACAATGAGCAGTTCTTC.